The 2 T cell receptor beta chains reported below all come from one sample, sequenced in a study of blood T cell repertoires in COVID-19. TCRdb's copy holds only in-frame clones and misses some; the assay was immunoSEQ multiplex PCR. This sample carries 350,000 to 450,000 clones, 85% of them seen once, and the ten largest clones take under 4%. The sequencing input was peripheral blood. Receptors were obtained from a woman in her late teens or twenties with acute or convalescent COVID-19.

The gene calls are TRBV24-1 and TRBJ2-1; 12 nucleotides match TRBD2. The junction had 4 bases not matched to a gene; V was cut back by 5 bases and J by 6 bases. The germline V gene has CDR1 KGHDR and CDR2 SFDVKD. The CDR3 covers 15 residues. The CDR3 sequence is CATSVGLAGPNEQFF. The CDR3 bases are TGTGCCACCAGTGTTGGACTAGCGGGGCCCAATGAGCAGTTCTTC.

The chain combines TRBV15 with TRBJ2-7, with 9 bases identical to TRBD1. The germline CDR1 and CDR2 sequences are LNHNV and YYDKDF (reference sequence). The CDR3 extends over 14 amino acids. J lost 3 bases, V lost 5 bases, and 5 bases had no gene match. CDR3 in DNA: TGTGCCACCAGCCGTCCGGGACAGGGCTACGAGCAGTACTTC. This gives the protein CATSRPGQGYEQYF.